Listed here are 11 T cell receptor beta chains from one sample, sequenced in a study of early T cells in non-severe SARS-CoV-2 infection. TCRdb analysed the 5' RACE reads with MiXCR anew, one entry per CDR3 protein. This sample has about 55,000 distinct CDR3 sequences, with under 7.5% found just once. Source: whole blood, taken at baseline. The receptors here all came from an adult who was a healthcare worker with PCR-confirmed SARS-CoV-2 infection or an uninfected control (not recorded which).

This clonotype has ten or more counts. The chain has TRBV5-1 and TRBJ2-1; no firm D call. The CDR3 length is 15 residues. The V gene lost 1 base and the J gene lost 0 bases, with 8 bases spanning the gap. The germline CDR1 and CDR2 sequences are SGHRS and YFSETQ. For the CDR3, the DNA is TGCGCCAGCAGCTTGTACTCGAGCTCCTACAATGAGCAGTTCTTC. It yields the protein CASSLYSSSYNEQFF.

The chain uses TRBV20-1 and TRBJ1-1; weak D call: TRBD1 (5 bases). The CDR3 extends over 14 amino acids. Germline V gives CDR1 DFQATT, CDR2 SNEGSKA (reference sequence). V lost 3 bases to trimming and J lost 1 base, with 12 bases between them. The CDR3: CSASAGLRNTEAFF. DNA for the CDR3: TGCAGTGCTAGCGCAGGGTTACGGAACACTGAAGCTTTCTTT.

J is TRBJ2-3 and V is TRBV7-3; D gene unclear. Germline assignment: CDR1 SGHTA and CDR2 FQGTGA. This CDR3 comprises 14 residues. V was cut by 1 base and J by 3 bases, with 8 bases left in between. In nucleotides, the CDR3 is TGTGCCAGCAGCTTAAGCCACACGACAGATACGCAGTATTTT. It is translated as CASSLSHTTDTQYF.

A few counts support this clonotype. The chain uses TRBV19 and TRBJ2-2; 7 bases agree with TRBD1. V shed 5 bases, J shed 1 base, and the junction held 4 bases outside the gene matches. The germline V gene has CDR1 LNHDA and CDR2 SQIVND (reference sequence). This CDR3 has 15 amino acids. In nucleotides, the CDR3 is TGTGCCAGTAGTCAACGACAGGGGAACACCGGGGAGCTGTTTTTT. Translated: CASSQRQGNTGELFF.

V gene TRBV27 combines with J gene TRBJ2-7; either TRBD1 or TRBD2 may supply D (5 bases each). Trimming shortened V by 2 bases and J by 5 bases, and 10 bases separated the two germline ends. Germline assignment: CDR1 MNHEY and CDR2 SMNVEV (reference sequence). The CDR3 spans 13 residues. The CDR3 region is CASSLGGSHEQYF. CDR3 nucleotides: TGTGCCAGCAGTTTAGGGGGTAGCCACGAGCAGTACTTC.

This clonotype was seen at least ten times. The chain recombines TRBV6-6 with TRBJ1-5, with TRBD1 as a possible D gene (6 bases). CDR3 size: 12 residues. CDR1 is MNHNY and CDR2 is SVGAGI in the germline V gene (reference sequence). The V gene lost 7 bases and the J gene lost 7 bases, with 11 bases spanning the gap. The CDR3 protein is CASNREGQPQHF. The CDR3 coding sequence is TGTGCCAGCAACAGGGAGGGCCAGCCCCAGCATTTT.

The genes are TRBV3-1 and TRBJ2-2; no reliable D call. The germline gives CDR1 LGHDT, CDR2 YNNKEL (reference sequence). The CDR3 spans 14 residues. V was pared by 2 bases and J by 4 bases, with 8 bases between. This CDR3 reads CASSQNTITGELFF. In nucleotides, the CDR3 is TGTGCCAGCAGCCAAAATACAATCACCGGGGAGCTGTTTTTT. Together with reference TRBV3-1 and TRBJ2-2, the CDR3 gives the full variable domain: DTAVSQTPKYLVTQMGNDKSIKCEQNLGHDTMYWYKQDSKKFLKIMFSYNNKELIINETVPNRFSPKSPDKAHLNLHINSLELGDSAVYFCASSQNTITGELFFGEGSRLTVL.

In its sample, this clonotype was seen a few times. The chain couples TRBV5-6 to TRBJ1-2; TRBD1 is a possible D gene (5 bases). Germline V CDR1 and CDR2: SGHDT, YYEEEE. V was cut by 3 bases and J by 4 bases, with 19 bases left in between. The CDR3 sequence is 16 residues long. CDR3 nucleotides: TGTGCCAGCAGCTCCGGGAGGGACGGAGGACCCTATGGCTACACCTTC. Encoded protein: CASSSGRDGGPYGYTF.

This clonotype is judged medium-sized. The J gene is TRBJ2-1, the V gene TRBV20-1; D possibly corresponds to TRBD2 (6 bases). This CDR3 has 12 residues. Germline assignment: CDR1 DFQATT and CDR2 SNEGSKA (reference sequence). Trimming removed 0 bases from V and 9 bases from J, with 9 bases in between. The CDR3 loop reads CSARDTSSEQFF. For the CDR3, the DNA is TGCAGTGCTAGAGACACTAGCAGTGAGCAGTTCTTC.

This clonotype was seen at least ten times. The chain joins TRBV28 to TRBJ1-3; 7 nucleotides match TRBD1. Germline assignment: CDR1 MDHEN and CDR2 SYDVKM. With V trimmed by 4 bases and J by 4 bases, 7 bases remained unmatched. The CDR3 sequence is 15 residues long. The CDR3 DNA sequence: TGTGCCAGCAGTTCGACAGGGTTTTTCGGAAACACCATATATTTT. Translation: CASSSTGFFGNTIYF.

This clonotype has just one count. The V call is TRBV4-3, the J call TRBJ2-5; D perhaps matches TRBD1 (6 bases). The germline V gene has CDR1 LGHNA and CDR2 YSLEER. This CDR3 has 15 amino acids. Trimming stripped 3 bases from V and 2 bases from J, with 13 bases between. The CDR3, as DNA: TGCGCCAGCAGCCAGACCGGGACACCTCAAGAGACCCAGTACTTC. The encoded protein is CASSQTGTPQETQYF.